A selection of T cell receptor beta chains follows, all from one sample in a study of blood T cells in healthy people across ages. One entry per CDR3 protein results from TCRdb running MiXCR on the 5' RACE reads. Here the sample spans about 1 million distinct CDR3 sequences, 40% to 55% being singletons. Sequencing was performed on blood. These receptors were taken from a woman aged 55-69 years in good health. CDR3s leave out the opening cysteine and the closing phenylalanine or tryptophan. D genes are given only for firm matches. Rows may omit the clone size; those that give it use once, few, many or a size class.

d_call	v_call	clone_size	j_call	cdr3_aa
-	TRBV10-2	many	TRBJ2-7	ASSATGSDEQY
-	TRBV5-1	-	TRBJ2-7	ASSDTYSGYEQY
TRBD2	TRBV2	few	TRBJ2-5	ASSRPGLARETQY
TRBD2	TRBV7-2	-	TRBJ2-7	ASSLAASGATYEQY
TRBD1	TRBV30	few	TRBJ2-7	ARSQGNYEQY
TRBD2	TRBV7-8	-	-	ASSLSASGRAAETQY
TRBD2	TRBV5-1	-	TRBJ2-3	ASSSYSGGDTDTQY
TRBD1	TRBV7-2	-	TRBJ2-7	ASSLTGDPYEQY
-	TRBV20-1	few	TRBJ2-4	SAERYLTVAKNIQY
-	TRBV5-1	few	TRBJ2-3	ASSLTKDTQY
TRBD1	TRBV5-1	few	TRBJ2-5	ASRSRPGQGHQETQY
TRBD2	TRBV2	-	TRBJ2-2	ASSGGYDGELF
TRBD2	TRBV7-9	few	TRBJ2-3	ASSLLLLGGNTDTQY
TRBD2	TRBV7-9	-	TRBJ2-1	ASSSLAGGGEQF
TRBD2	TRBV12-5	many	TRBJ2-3	ASGLAGGADTQY
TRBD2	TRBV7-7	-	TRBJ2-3	ASSPYSGRGTDTQY
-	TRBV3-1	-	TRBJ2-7	ASSQDRGRATEQY
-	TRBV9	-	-	ASGGRGKTQY
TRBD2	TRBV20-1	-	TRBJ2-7	SARDLTGGLYEQY
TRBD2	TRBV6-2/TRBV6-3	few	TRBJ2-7	ASRPLAVSSYEQY
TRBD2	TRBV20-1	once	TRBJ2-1	SAYLAGGTHEQF
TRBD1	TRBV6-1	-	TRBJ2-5	ASSDGQGGETQY
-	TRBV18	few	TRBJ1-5	ASSLEAGGNHNQPQH
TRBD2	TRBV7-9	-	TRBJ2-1	ASSLETSDNEQF
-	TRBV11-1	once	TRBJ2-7	ASSQVGRHIEQY
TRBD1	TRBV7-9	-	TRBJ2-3	ASSFRPGQSTDTQY
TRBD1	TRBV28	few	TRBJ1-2	ASSLTPGQALVNYGYT
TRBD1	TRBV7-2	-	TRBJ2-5	ASSLAWTGGGETQY
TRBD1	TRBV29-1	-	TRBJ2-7	SVEGQGVSYGQY
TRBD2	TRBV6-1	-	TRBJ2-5	ASSEQRAGAPGGTQY
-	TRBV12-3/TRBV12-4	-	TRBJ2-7	ASNVRGAYEQY
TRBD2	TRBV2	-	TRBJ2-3	ASSTSEYTDTQY
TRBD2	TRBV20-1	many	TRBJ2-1	SARESSGRAEEQF
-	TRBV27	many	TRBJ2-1	ASSLSRGYGNEQF
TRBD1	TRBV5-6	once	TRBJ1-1	ASSGPTGATEAF
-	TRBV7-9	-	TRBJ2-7	ASSATPYEQY
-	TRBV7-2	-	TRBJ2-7	ASSLSGQTYEQY
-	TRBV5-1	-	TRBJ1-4	ASSLGASENEKLF
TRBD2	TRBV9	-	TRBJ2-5	ASSVVSGGRETQY
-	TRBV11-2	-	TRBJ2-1	ASSFQYSEQF
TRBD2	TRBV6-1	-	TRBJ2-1	ASSEIALAGGYNEQF
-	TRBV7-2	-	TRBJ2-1	ASSSTGTHNEQF
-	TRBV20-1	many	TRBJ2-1	SASLSSYNEQF
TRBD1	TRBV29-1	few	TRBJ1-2	SAPAAGQGELGYT
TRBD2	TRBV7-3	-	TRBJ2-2	ASRLLGGSGTGELF
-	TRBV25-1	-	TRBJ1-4	ASSQGRKGEKLF
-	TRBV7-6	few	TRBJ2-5	ASSLGPGKYQETQY
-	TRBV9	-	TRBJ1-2	ASINPAGHYGYT
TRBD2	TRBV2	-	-	ASSAGLAGAGGETQY
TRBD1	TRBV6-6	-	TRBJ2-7	ASSFTPGQGAGEQY
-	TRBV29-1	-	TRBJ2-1	SVDTDSPGSYNEQF
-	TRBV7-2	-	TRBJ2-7	ASSCRPGTYEQY
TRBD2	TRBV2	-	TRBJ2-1	ASSETSSGRNEQF
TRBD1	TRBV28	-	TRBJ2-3	ASSFGQGASTDTQY
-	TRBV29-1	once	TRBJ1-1	SGSGSGNTEAF
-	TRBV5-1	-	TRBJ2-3	ASSGFELYSTDTQY
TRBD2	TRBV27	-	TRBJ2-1	ASTTRGLAGSSSYNEQF